The rows below give T cell receptor beta chains drawn from one sample of a study of cytotoxic CD8 clonotypes in ibrutinib-treated CLL. Clones were read by immunoSEQ multiplex PCR, and TCRdb kept only the in-frame ones, dropping some. The sample yields about 50,000 clones, about 57% seen once. This material consisted of PBMCs, taken after 24 months of ibrutinib treatment. These receptor sequences come from a human donor with chronic lymphocytic leukemia. The CDR3 runs from the conserved cysteine through the conserved F or W. The order of the fields is V gene, J gene, CDR3 protein.

V: TRBV6-1
J: TRBJ1-1
CDR3: CASSVSGAGTEAFF

V: TRBV4-1
J: TRBJ2-2
CDR3: CASSQESSGGVAGELFF

V: TRBV7-9
J: TRBJ1-5
CDR3: CASSLYRDAYGNQPQHF

V: TRBV2
J: TRBJ2-3
CDR3: CASSSSGRSTDTQYF

V: TRBV7-7
J: TRBJ2-6
CDR3: CASSYKNRGRLAGANVLTF

V: TRBV5-6
J: TRBJ1-3
CDR3: CASSLPTSGNTIYF

V: TRBV28
J: TRBJ2-5
CDR3: CASSPGTVKETQYF

V: TRBV13
J: TRBJ2-7
CDR3: CASSRGPYEQYF

V: TRBV5-6
J: TRBJ1-2
CDR3: CASSLGMASSNYGYTF

V: TRBV6-5
J: TRBJ1-3
CDR3: CASSYSRQSGNTIYF

V: TRBV11-3
J: TRBJ1-1
CDR3: CASSPGQGSEAFF

V: TRBV5-1
J: TRBJ2-3
CDR3: CASSLEAFGTQYF

V: TRBV5-6
J: TRBJ1-4
CDR3: CASSFMGEEEPNEKLFF

V: TRBV5-1
J: TRBJ2-7
CDR3: CASSDTPWGEQYF

V: TRBV5-8
J: TRBJ2-4
CDR3: CASNPPGLKNIQYF

V: TRBV29-1
J: TRBJ2-7
CDR3: CSGGRQGGREQYF

V: TRBV2
J: TRBJ1-1
CDR3: CATLTEAFF

V: TRBV7-6
J: TRBJ2-3
CDR3: CASSTGQGATQYF

V: TRBV5-6
J: TRBJ1-2
CDR3: CASSRPGPGPNYGYTF

V: TRBV4-2
J: TRBJ2-2
CDR3: CASSSGQGAGELFF

V: TRBV6-1
J: TRBJ2-3
CDR3: CASSEALTEIPSDTQYF

V: TRBV2
J: TRBJ1-1
CDR3: CASSSTAGNTEAFF

V: TRBV10-3
J: TRBJ1-5
CDR3: CAISDSTQLNQPQHF

V: TRBV7-9
J: TRBJ2-7
CDR3: CASSLVASSYEQYF

V: TRBV27
J: TRBJ2-1
CDR3: CASRGPGQGPFF

V: TRBV5-1
J: TRBJ2-7
CDR3: CASSFGPLRGQYF

V: TRBV6-1
J: TRBJ2-7
CDR3: CASSRTASSYEQYF

V: TRBV19
J: TRBJ2-2
CDR3: CASRTWTDTGELFF

V: TRBV5-4
J: TRBJ2-2
CDR3: CASSLMGLETGELFF

V: TRBV11-2
J: TRBJ1-1
CDR3: CASSLNLAPNTEAFF

V: TRBV6-6
J: TRBJ2-3
CDR3: CASSDLAGLTDTQYF

V: TRBV6-1
J: TRBJ1-5
CDR3: CASRVPKGSNQPQHF

V: TRBV19
J: TRBJ2-5
CDR3: CATSLSGGAPQYF

V: TRBV28
J: TRBJ2-1
CDR3: CASSAQLAGGRNEQFF

V: TRBV27
J: TRBJ2-3
CDR3: CASRGGGGAGADTQYF

V: TRBV25-1
J: TRBJ1-1
CDR3: CASRGGNTEAFF

V: TRBV2
J: TRBJ1-1
CDR3: CASRRQGASGTEAFF

V: TRBV7-9
J: TRBJ2-7
CDR3: CASSALGGVEQYF

V: TRBV5-4
J: TRBJ1-2
CDR3: CASSLAGANGYTF

V: TRBV5-4
J: TRBJ1-2
CDR3: CASSSPGQGVNYGYTF

V: TRBV6-4
J: TRBJ2-3
CDR3: CASSDGASSDTQYF

V: TRBV4-2
J: TRBJ2-7
CDR3: CASSQIVGTGSYEQYF

V: TRBV5-1
J: TRBJ2-5
CDR3: CASSWRQSETQYF

V: TRBV6-1
J: TRBJ2-5
CDR3: CASSADYSETQYF

V: TRBV4-1
J: TRBJ1-4
CDR3: CASSQDRGGQGFEKLFF

V: TRBV15
J: TRBJ2-6
CDR3: CATHGTGGFGANVLTF

V: TRBV19
J: TRBJ2-3
CDR3: CASSMAGGTTDTQYF

V: TRBV6-5
J: TRBJ1-2
CDR3: CASSPAGPYGYGYTF

V: TRBV6-1
J: TRBJ1-2
CDR3: CASRDTGEIAYGYTF

V: TRBV4-2
J: TRBJ1-5
CDR3: CASSQTTGGRVGNQPQHF

V: TRBV13
J: TRBJ1-6
CDR3: CASSFGGRGGSPLHF

V: TRBV27
J: TRBJ2-5
CDR3: CASSYRGSPSTQYF

V: TRBV5-1
J: TRBJ1-1
CDR3: CASSLETSGTEAFF

V: TRBV28
J: TRBJ1-3
CDR3: CASREALGNTIYF

V: TRBV7-6
J: TRBJ2-1
CDR3: CASSPTSSYNEQFF

V: TRBV27
J: TRBJ2-3
CDR3: CAITNGDTQYF

V: TRBV25-1
J: TRBJ2-7
CDR3: CASSVRDSGAYEQYF

V: TRBV29-1
J: TRBJ2-2
CDR3: CSALDAGQNSGELFF

V: TRBV5-1
J: TRBJ1-1
CDR3: CASRQVDTEAFF

V: TRBV2
J: TRBJ1-4
CDR3: CASSRAHNEKLFF